These 29 T cell receptor beta chains were sequenced from one sample in a study of radiation and T cells in renal cell carcinoma. The assay was immunoSEQ multiplex PCR, and TCRdb's table has in-frame clones only and misses some. The data show 120,000 or so clones, 88% seen once. Time point described: blood 2 weeks post-SBRT. The sample's treatment: 15 Gy SBRT to primary tumor, nephrectomy 4 weeks later. This specimen was blood, taken from a patient whose treatment included radiotherapy and nephrectomy. The receptors come from a woman aged 70 to 79 with renal cell carcinoma.

The chain links TRBV19 to TRBJ2-3; maybe TRBD1 (5 bases). Trimming pared 6 bases from V and 2 bases from J, leaving 18 bases between. The CDR3 is 16 residues long. Germline CDR1 reads LNHDA; CDR2 reads SQIVND (reference sequence). Here the CDR3 reads CASRLGSSGNTDTQYF. As DNA, the CDR3 is TGTGCCAGTAGGCTCGGTTCCTCAGGGAACACAGATACGCAGTATTTT.

There are a few counts of this clone. The chain links TRBV28 to TRBJ1-5; no reliable D call. CDR3 length: 14 residues. V lost 6 bases to trimming and J lost 3 bases, with 12 bases between them. CDR1 is MDHEN and CDR2 is SYDVKM in the germline V gene. CDR3 nucleotides: TGTGCCAGCAGCTGGGGAGGGTTCAATCAGCCCCAGCATTTT. Encoded protein: CASSWGGFNQPQHF.

This rearrangement joins TRBV19 to TRBJ2-1; possibly TRBD2 for D (5 bases). Germline values: CDR1 LNHDA, CDR2 SQIVND (reference sequence). The V and J ends lost 5 bases and 1 base respectively, with 15 bases between them. The CDR3 spans 16 residues. The CDR3 DNA is TGTGCCAGTAGTTTGAGGGTCCTTTCATCCTACAATGAGCAGTTCTTC. Encoded protein: CASSLRVLSSYNEQFF.

This rearrangement joins TRBV9 to TRBJ2-7; D may be TRBD2 (6 bases). This CDR3 comprises 15 residues. Trimming shortened V by 4 bases and J by 6 bases, and 20 bases separated the two germline ends. CDR1 is SGDLS and CDR2 is YYNGEE in the germline V gene. The CDR3 sequence is CASSSDGGAGSEQYF. CDR3 coding DNA: TGTGCCAGCAGCTCAGACGGAGGGGCTGGTAGCGAGCAGTACTTC.

The chain carries TRBV6-1 and TRBJ2-3, with D possibly being TRBD1 or TRBD2 (6 bases each). Germline lookup yields CDR1 MNHNS and CDR2 SASEGT. The CDR3 extends over 16 amino acids. The V end lost 8 bases, the J end lost 6 bases, and 24 bases lay between the germline ends. The CDR3: CASGGGQGMATDTQYF. In DNA, the CDR3 is TGTGCCAGCGGTGGAGGGCAGGGGATGGCAACGGATACGCAGTATTTT.

A few counts support this clone. The chain employs TRBV13 and TRBJ1-1, with D tentatively TRBD1 (6 bases). The germline V and J ends were trimmed by 10 bases and 5 bases, with 17 bases remaining between them. Germline assignment: CDR1 PRHDT and CDR2 FYEKMQ (reference sequence). This CDR3 spans 13 amino acids. CDR3 residues: CATAQGMGTEAFF. The CDR3 bases are TGTGCCACCGCACAGGGCATGGGGACTGAAGCTTTCTTT. The variable domain in full, completed from reference TRBV13 and TRBJ1-1, reads AAGVIQSPRHLIKEKRETATLKCYPIPRHDTVYWYQQGPGQDPQFLISFYEKMQSDKGSIPDRFSAQQFSDYHSELNMSSLELGDSALYFCATAQGMGTEAFFGQGTRLTVV.

V and J are TRBV10-3 and TRBJ2-2; 8 nucleotides line up with TRBD1. Germline CDR1 is ENHRY and CDR2 is SYGVKD. V dropped 8 bases and J dropped 5; count of bases not matched to a gene: 10. The CDR3 contains 15 residues. In nucleotides, the CDR3 is TGTGCCATCCGGGTAGGACAGGGTACGACCGGGGAGCTGTTTTTT. This translates into CAIRVGQGTTGELFF.

V and J are TRBV28 and TRBJ2-5; a weak D match, TRBD1 (7 bases). Trimming removed 6 bases from V and 2 bases from J, with 10 bases in between. Germline-derived CDR1 and CDR2 are MDHEN and SYDVKM. The CDR3 covers 13 residues. CDR3 loop: CASSQGGQETQYF. CDR3 nucleotides: TGTGCCAGCAGCCAGGGGGGACAAGAGACCCAGTACTTC.

The V and J genes are TRBV2 and TRBJ1-5, with 12 bases identical to TRBD1. Germline V CDR1 and CDR2: SNHLY, FYNNEI. V lost 0 bases and J lost 8; bases outside the gene matches: 5. The CDR3 consists of 16 residues. CDR3 in DNA: TGTGCCAGCAGTGAAGCGGGACAGGGGGCAAGTAAGCCCCAGCATTTT. This translates into CASSEAGQGASKPQHF.

This clone was seen a few times. The chain joins TRBV2 to TRBJ1-2; 7 nucleotides line up with TRBD1. The CDR3 runs 13 residues. The V and J ends lost 5 bases and 2 bases, in that order; junction bases with no gene match: 2. Germline V gene data show CDR1 as SNHLY and CDR2 as FYNNEI. The CDR3 sequence is CASSSTGNYGYTF. DNA of the CDR3: TGTGCCAGCAGTTCGACAGGGAACTATGGCTACACCTTC.

V is TRBV5-6 and J is TRBJ2-5; 12 bases line up with TRBD2. The length of the CDR3 is 15 residues. Germline loops: CDR1 SGHDT, CDR2 YYEEEE. J lost 7 bases, V lost 1 base, and 5 bases had no gene match. The CDR3 is CASSLLAGGLGTQYF. The CDR3 DNA follows: TGTGCCAGCAGCTTGCTAGCGGGGGGGCTTGGGACCCAGTACTTC.

Comment on this clone: At one boundary the junction diverges from the germline segment, which might be a read error. This CDR3 reads CASSGGQGLKMVF. In DNA, the CDR3 is TGTGCCAGCAGTGGCGGACAGGGCCTCAAGATGGTCTTC. This rearrangement joins TRBV2 to TRBJ1-2; 8 bases fit TRBD1. This CDR3 spans 13 amino acids. CDR1 and CDR2 (germline): SNHLY, FYNNEI.

This chain uses TRBV9 with TRBJ2-5; 10 bases line up with TRBD2. The length of the CDR3 is 15 residues. V gave up 6 bases and J gave up 5 bases; unmatched junction bases: 10. Germline CDR1 is SGDLS and CDR2 is YYNGEE. The CDR3 region is CASTRSGGPQETQYF. The CDR3, as DNA: TGTGCCAGCACCCGTAGCGGGGGGCCCCAGGAGACCCAGTACTTC.

The chain recombines TRBV11-2 with TRBJ1-2; 7 bases map to TRBD1. Germline V CDR1 and CDR2: SGHAT, FQNNGV. The V gene end was trimmed by 5 bases and the J gene end by 0 bases; junction bases not matched to a gene: 6. This CDR3 spans 15 amino acids. The CDR3, as DNA: TGTGCCAGCAGCACCAAGGGGACAGCTAACTATGGCTACACCTTC. Its protein is CASSTKGTANYGYTF.

V usage is TRBV6-1 and J usage is TRBJ1-5; D call uncertain. Between the trimmed V and J ends, which lost 2 bases and 0 bases, there was a span of 5 bases. Germline CDR1 and CDR2: MNHNS and SASEGT. The CDR3 is 14 amino acids. The CDR3 region has the DNA TGTGCCAGCAGTGAATCGGCTAGCAATCAGCCCCAGCATTTT. It is translated as CASSESASNQPQHF.

This chain connects TRBV5-4 to TRBJ1-2; D is uncertain. Per the germline V gene, CDR1 is SGHNT and CDR2 is YYREEE (reference sequence). CDR3 length equals 12 residues. V lost 4 bases, J lost 2 bases, and 6 bases lay in between. The DNA of the CDR3 is TGTGCCAGCAGCCCGGACAACTATGGCTACACCTTC. Protein sequence: CASSPDNYGYTF.

The rearrangement links TRBV15 to TRBJ1-4; TRBD1 agrees at 7 bases. This CDR3 comprises 16 residues. Trimming removed 0 bases from V and 7 bases from J; junction bases left unmatched: 8. Per germline, CDR1 LNHNV and CDR2 YYDKDF (reference sequence). In DNA, the CDR3 is TGTGCCACCAGCAGAGATAGACAGGGAACAGGTGAAAAACTGTTTTTT. Protein product: CATSRDRQGTGEKLFF.

This chain uses TRBV4-1 with TRBJ2-3; D perhaps matches TRBD2 (7 bases). Germline V gives CDR1 MGHRA, CDR2 YSYEKL. The CDR3 runs to 19 residues. Trimming took off 0 bases at V and 0 bases at J, with 19 bases between the two ends. The CDR3 protein is CASSQEGGVAGPSTDTQYF. CDR3 sequence (DNA): TGCGCCAGCAGCCAAGAAGGGGGAGTAGCGGGCCCTAGCACAGATACGCAGTATTTT.

J is TRBJ1-2 and V is TRBV5-6, with D perhaps matching TRBD1 (5 bases). The V gene's germline CDR1 is SGHDT and CDR2 YYEEEE. Trimming left V 5 bases short and J 0 bases short, with 14 bases between. This CDR3 region has 15 residues. The CDR3 DNA follows: TGTGCCAGCAGACTCCCAGGGTCTTCTAACTATGGCTACACCTTC. Its protein is CASRLPGSSNYGYTF.

The chain is built from TRBV4-3 and TRBJ2-7; 10 bases align to TRBD1. Germline values: CDR1 LGHNA, CDR2 YSLEER. Germline trimming cut 3 bases from V and 4 bases from J; bases unmatched to any gene: 18. This CDR3 contains 19 residues. Here the CDR3 reads CASSQNRDRGAFPGYEQYF. The CDR3 DNA is TGCGCCAGCAGCCAGAACCGGGACAGGGGTGCTTTTCCGGGTTACGAGCAGTACTTC.

The rearrangement joins TRBV18 to TRBJ2-2, with 10 bases lining up with TRBD2. The trim removed 2 bases at V and 0 bases at J, leaving 0 bases unmatched. Germline V lookup: CDR1 KGHSH, CDR2 LQKENI. This CDR3 has 16 amino acids. The CDR3 region has the DNA TGTGCCAGCTCACCAAGCGGGGGGGCGAACACCGGGGAGCTGTTTTTT. It specifies CASSPSGGANTGELFF.

In its sample, this clone was seen once. V usage is TRBV6-1 and J usage is TRBJ2-6; D uncertain. From germline, CDR1 is MNHNS and CDR2 SASEGT. With 4 bases removed from V and 2 bases from J, the gap between germline ends came to 9 bases. This CDR3 comprises 15 residues. The DNA for the CDR3 is TGTGCCAGCAGTGGCGGTAAAACTGGGGCCAACGTCCTGACTTTC. It encodes CASSGGKTGANVLTF.

The chain uses TRBV19 and TRBJ2-3, with D perhaps matching TRBD2 (7 bases). This CDR3 is built from 17 residues. V lost 5 bases and J lost 0, with 18 bases in between. Germline CDR1 reads LNHDA; CDR2 reads SQIVND (reference sequence). The DNA for the CDR3 is TGTGCCAGTAGTCCCAGGCTTGGGGGGGCGAGCACAGATACGCAGTATTTT. Translating it yields CASSPRLGGASTDTQYF.

The chain employs TRBV5-1 and TRBJ2-7; D might be TRBD1 or TRBD2, each matching 5 bases. V was cut by 4 bases and J by 0 bases, with 17 bases left in between. The germline V gene encodes CDR1 SGHRS and CDR2 YFSETQ. The CDR3 loop spans 16 amino acids. The CDR3 bases are TGCGCCAGCAGCGTGACCGGGACGCAGTACTCCTACGAGCAGTACTTC. This gives the protein CASSVTGTQYSYEQYF. Based on the CDR3 plus reference TRBV5-1 and TRBJ2-7, the full variable domain is KAGVTQTPRYLIKTRGQQVTLSCSPISGHRSVSWYQQTPGQGLQFLFEYFSETQRNKGNFPGRFSGRQFSNSRSEMNVSTLELGDSALYLCASSVTGTQYSYEQYFGPGTRLTVT.

This rearrangement joins TRBV15 to TRBJ2-3; D is ambiguous. V dropped 0 bases and J dropped 3 bases, with 4 bases sitting between them. This CDR3 spans 13 amino acids. The germline V gene has CDR1 LNHNV and CDR2 YYDKDF (reference sequence). CDR3 amino acids: CATSREGTDTQYF. The CDR3 nucleotides read TGTGCCACCAGCAGAGAGGGGACAGATACGCAGTATTTT.

The rearrangement links TRBV5-1 to TRBJ2-7; D remains unclear. Germline V gene data show CDR1 as SGHRS and CDR2 as YFSETQ. There are 15 residues in the CDR3. V dropped 4 bases and J dropped 1 base, with 15 bases sitting between them. The CDR3 nucleotides are TGCGCCAGCAGCCTAGGACGGCATACTTCCTACGAGCAGTACTTC. Protein product: CASSLGRHTSYEQYF.

V and J are TRBV7-8 and TRBJ2-7; 7 bases are shared with TRBD2. From germline, CDR1 is SGHVS and CDR2 FQNEAQ. Trimming removed 5 bases from V and 0 bases from J; junction bases left unmatched: 7. The CDR3 covers 15 residues. As DNA, the CDR3 is TGTGCCAGCAGCGTTCCCCTAGCGGCCTCCTACGAGCAGTACTTC. Residues: CASSVPLAASYEQYF. The variable domain in full, completed from reference TRBV7-8 and TRBJ2-7, reads GAGVSQSPRYKVAKRGQDVALRCDPISGHVSLFWYQQALGQGPEFLTYFQNEAQLDKSGLPSDRFFAERPEGSVSTLKIQRTQQEDSAVYLCASSVPLAASYEQYFGPGTRLTVT.

The chain is built from TRBV6-5 and TRBJ1-1; D gene unclear. CDR3 length: 13 amino acids. Germline CDR1 is MNHEY and CDR2 is SVGAGI. The V end was cut by 5 bases, the J end by 0 bases, with 7 bases between. The CDR3 DNA reads TGTGCCAGCAGTAAAGCCCTGAACACTGAAGCTTTCTTT. This codes for CASSKALNTEAFF.

The chain joins TRBV29-1 to TRBJ2-3; D uncertain. V lost 1 base to trimming and J lost 4 bases, with 3 bases between them. In germline, CDR1 is SQVTM, CDR2 ANQGSEA. This CDR3 is built from 11 residues. The CDR3 region has the DNA TGCAGCGTTGAAGGCGCAGATACGCAGTATTTT. As protein: CSVEGADTQYF.